The 18 T cell receptor beta chains below all came from one sample that was sequenced in a study of blood T cell repertoires in COVID-19. Data came from immunoSEQ multiplex PCR; TCRdb stores just in-frame clones and leaves some out. The sample carries 180,000 or so clones, 65% to 90% recorded once. The sequenced sample consisted of peripheral blood. Receptors originate from a man between 60 and 75 years old with acute or convalescent COVID-19.

V and J are TRBV24-1 and TRBJ2-5; D uncertain. The germline V and J ends were trimmed by 2 bases and 5 bases, with 8 bases remaining between them. The CDR3 is 13 amino acids. The germline V gene encodes CDR1 KGHDR and CDR2 SFDVKD. This chain's CDR3 is CATSDWSGETQYF. As DNA, the CDR3 is TGTGCCACCAGTGATTGGAGTGGGGAGACCCAGTACTTC.

The chain is built from TRBV28 and TRBJ2-1; possible D gene TRBD2, 6 bases. Trimming cost V 0 bases and J 10 bases, with 10 bases left between them. CDR1 is MDHEN, CDR2 SYDVKM, per germline. The CDR3 contains 13 residues. DNA for the CDR3: TGTGCCAGCAGTTTATGGGGGGGAGACGAGCAGTTCTTC. Translation: CASSLWGGDEQFF.

This clone was picked up a small number of times. J is TRBJ1-6 and V is TRBV19; D is uncertain. The CDR3 sequence is 14 residues long. Trimming removed 3 bases at V and 9 bases at J, with 12 bases between. Looked up from germline, CDR1 is LNHDA and CDR2 is SQIVND (reference sequence). The CDR3: CASSIVGGLSPLHF. The CDR3 DNA reads TGTGCCAGTAGTATCGTGGGCGGACTTTCACCCCTCCACTTT.

The rearrangement joins TRBV11-2 to TRBJ2-2; 7 bases are shared with TRBD2. The CDR3 runs to 17 residues. Germline V CDR1 and CDR2: SGHAT, FQNNGV. Trimming took 6 bases from V and 5 from J; bases not matched to a gene: 15. CDR3 sequence: CASSEAGRTSRTGELFF. The CDR3 DNA reads as TGTGCCAGCAGTGAAGCTGGGCGGACTAGTCGAACCGGGGAGCTGTTTTTT.

The chain employs TRBV7-2 and TRBJ1-5; the match to TRBD1 covers 9 bases. V lost 5 bases, J lost 6 bases, and 5 bases stayed unmatched. The CDR3 extends over 14 amino acids. Germline V CDR1 and CDR2: SGHTA, FQGNSA. The CDR3 DNA follows: TGTGCCAGCAGCCGGACAGGGGTATCTCAGCCCCAGCATTTT. It specifies CASSRTGVSQPQHF.

The chain employs TRBV9 and TRBJ2-7; no definite D call. Germline CDR1 is SGDLS and CDR2 is YYNGEE. CDR3 length equals 13 residues. The germline V and J ends were trimmed by 0 bases and 3 bases, with 7 bases remaining between them. The CDR3 DNA sequence: TGTGCCAGCAGCGTAGATCCCTTCTACGAGCAGTACTTC. Amino acids: CASSVDPFYEQYF.

The chain recombines TRBV30 with TRBJ1-2; possibly TRBD1 for D (5 bases). Germline CDR1 is GTSNPN and CDR2 is SVGIG (reference sequence). The length of the CDR3 is 15 residues. The V and J ends lost 1 base and 0 bases respectively, with 12 bases between them. The CDR3 DNA sequence: TGTGCCTGGAGTGATACAGGCATAGCTAACTATGGCTACACCTTC. It translates to CAWSDTGIANYGYTF.

This sequence joins TRBV29-1 and TRBJ2-1, with D tentatively TRBD1 (7 bases). With 6 bases removed from V and 7 bases from J, the gap between germline ends came to 19 bases. The CDR3 spans 14 residues. Germline values: CDR1 SQVTM, CDR2 ANQGSEA. The CDR3 is CSVGGPGTENEQFF. The CDR3 region has the DNA TGCAGCGTGGGAGGACCGGGGACAGAAAATGAGCAGTTCTTC.

The genes are TRBV6-5 and TRBJ2-7; unclear D gene. Trimming cost V 5 bases and J 9 bases, with 20 bases left between them. Per the germline V gene, CDR1 is MNHEY and CDR2 is SVGAGI. This CDR3 comprises 14 residues. Here the CDR3 reads CASSNPGSIEGQYF. CDR3 bases: TGTGCCAGCAGTAATCCCGGGTCGATAGAAGGGCAGTACTTC.

This clone is medium-sized (0.01 to 0.1%) within its sample. The chain uses TRBV27 and TRBJ2-7, with TRBD2 identical over 9 bases. Trimming cost V 2 bases and J 7 bases; bases outside gene matches: 15. CDR1 and CDR2 (germline): MNHEY, SMNVEV (reference sequence). The CDR3 runs to 17 residues. Here the CDR3 DNA reads TGTGCCAGCAGTTTAAACGTTGCGGGAGGGCCTCGGAGGGAGCAGTACTTC. Residues: CASSLNVAGGPRREQYF.

This clone has just a few counts. The V gene is TRBV18, the J gene TRBJ2-2, with 7 bases matching TRBD1. Germline V lookup: CDR1 KGHSH, CDR2 LQKENI. The CDR3 sequence is 15 residues long. With V trimmed by 2 bases and J by 4 bases, 4 bases remained unmatched. For the CDR3, the DNA is TGTGCCAGCTCACCAGGGACAGCCGGCACCGGGGAGCTGTTTTTT. It codes for CASSPGTAGTGELFF. Supplemented by reference TRBV18 and TRBJ2-2, the full variable domain reads NAGVMQNPRHLVRRRGQEARLRCSPMKGHSHVYWYRQLPEEGLKFMVYLQKENIIDESGMPKERFSAEFPKEGPSILRIQQVVRGDSAAYFCASSPGTAGTGELFFGEGSRLTVL.

The chain couples TRBV27 to TRBJ1-1; a possible D gene is TRBD1 (6 bases). The CDR3 spans 16 residues. The V gene's germline CDR1 is MNHEY and CDR2 SMNVEV (reference sequence). V shed 3 bases and J shed 0 bases, with 14 bases lying between them. CDR3 sequence: CASSFLFDRMNTEAFF. The CDR3 DNA reads as TGTGCCAGCAGTTTCCTCTTTGACAGGATGAACACTGAAGCTTTCTTT.

This clone is a singleton in its sample. The J gene is TRBJ2-7, the V gene TRBV13, with 9 nucleotides matching TRBD2. V dropped 4 bases and J dropped 4; count of bases not matched to a gene: 14. CDR1 PRHDT and CDR2 FYEKMQ come from the germline V gene (reference sequence). The CDR3 length is 17 residues. The CDR3 DNA is TGTGCCAGCAGCTCAGTCCCGCCTCAAGCGGGAGGATACGAGCAGTACTTC. As protein: CASSSVPPQAGGYEQYF. The full variable domain, its missing parts supplied by reference TRBV13 and TRBJ2-7, is AAGVIQSPRHLIKEKRETATLKCYPIPRHDTVYWYQQGPGQDPQFLISFYEKMQSDKGSIPDRFSAQQFSDYHSELNMSSLELGDSALYFCASSSVPPQAGGYEQYFGPGTRLTVT.

The chain carries TRBV5-1 and TRBJ2-7, with 12 bases aligning to TRBD2. The CDR3 contains 14 residues. V shed 4 bases, J shed 3 bases, and the junction held 2 bases outside the gene matches. Germline V lookup: CDR1 SGHRS, CDR2 YFSETQ. CDR3 sequence: CASSLAGGIYEQYF. CDR3 nucleotides: TGCGCCAGCAGCCTAGCGGGAGGGATCTACGAGCAGTACTTC.

The V call is TRBV5-1, the J call TRBJ2-2; 8 bases match TRBD1. The CDR3 length is 17 residues. Looked up from germline, CDR1 is SGHRS and CDR2 is YFSETQ. Germline trimming cut 1 base from V and 1 base from J; bases unmatched to any gene: 6. The CDR3 DNA follows: TGCGCCAGCAGCTTGAACCCCGGGACAGGGAACACCGGGGAGCTGTTTTTT. Amino acid sequence: CASSLNPGTGNTGELFF.

The rearrangement uses TRBV10-1 and TRBJ2-3; TRBD2 matches 12 bases. CDR3 size: 16 residues. V lost 5 bases to trimming and J lost 0 bases; unmatched junction nucleotides: 3. Germline-derived CDR1 and CDR2 are WNHNN and SYGVQD (reference sequence). In DNA form, the CDR3 reads TGCGCCAGCAGTCAGGGACTAGCGGGTAGCACAGATACGCAGTATTTT. This codes for CASSQGLAGSTDTQYF.

This clone was recorded only once. The chain couples TRBV2 to TRBJ1-4; 8 bases match TRBD1. CDR3 length: 15 residues. V lost 4 bases and J lost 6; bases outside the gene matches: 7. CDR1 and CDR2 from the germline V gene are SNHLY and FYNNEI. The CDR3 DNA reads TGTGCCAGCAGTGCCCAGGGGGCGGTGGATGAAAAACTGTTTTTT. Protein product: CASSAQGAVDEKLFF.

The chain carries TRBV7-2 and TRBJ1-3; D remains unclear. This CDR3 is built from 15 residues. The germline V and J ends were trimmed by 3 bases and 0 bases, with 9 bases remaining between them. Germline CDR1 and CDR2: SGHTA and FQGNSA. The DNA for the CDR3 is TGTGCCAGCAGCTTTCGGGGTCCCTCTGGAAACACCATATATTTT. Amino acids: CASSFRGPSGNTIYF. Variable domain in full (rest from reference TRBV7-2 and TRBJ1-3): GAGVSQSPSNKVTEKGKDVELRCDPISGHTALYWYRQSLGQGLEFLIYFQGNSAPDKSGLPSDRFSAERTGGSVSTLTIQRTQQEDSAVYLCASSFRGPSGNTIYFGEGSWLTVV.